This T cell receptor beta chain comes out of a study of blood T cell repertoires in COVID-19. Study details: T cells, B-cell-depleted T cells, or PBMCs provided the cDNA or gDNA that served as material.

In the original workflow: Reference gene primers were amplified, and this amplification served to estimate nucleated cell counts. Sequencing used immunoSEQ multiplex PCR; TCRdb keeps in-frame clones, though not all of them. That table furnishes V, J and clone size, whereas the DNA furnished D and trimming. The profile covers some 490,000 clones, with approximately 86% appearing a single time and 8% to 9.5% taken by the ten largest. Two consecutive negative NP/OP PCR tests, clearance, or resolved symptoms defined Cohort 3 recovery. To note about this clone: The sample holds other DNA sequences that translate to the same CDR3.

This clonotype was obtained from a woman in her sixties who had recovered from COVID-19. Sequenced material: PBMCs or T cells enriched from blood (not recorded which).

As DNA, the CDR3 is TGTGCCAGCAGCTTAGTTGGCGGGGAGCAGTTCTTC. Translating gives CASSLVGGEQFF. V is TRBV11-3 and J is TRBJ2-1; D is perhaps TRBD2 (5 bases). CDR3 size: 12 residues. Germline V gene sequence: CDR1 SGHNT, CDR2 YENEEA. The V end was cut by 1 base, the J end by 10 bases, with 8 bases between.